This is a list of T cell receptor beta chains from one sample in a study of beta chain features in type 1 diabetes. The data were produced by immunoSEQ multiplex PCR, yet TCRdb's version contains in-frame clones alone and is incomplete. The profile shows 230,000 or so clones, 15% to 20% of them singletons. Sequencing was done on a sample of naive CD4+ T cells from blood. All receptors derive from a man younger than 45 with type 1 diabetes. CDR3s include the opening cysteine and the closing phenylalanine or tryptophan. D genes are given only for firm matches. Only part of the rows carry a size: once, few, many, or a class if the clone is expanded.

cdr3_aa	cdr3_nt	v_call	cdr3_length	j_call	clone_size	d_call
CASSYSLTGGNGYTF	TGTGCCAGCAGTTACTCATTAACAGGGGGCAATGGCTACACCTTC	TRBV6-6	15	TRBJ1-2	NA	TRBD1
CASSTSRGPTTNEKLFF	TGTGCCAGCAGCACCTCCAGGGGGCCGACAACTAATGAAAAACTGTTTTTT	TRBV9	17	TRBJ1-4	NA	TRBD1
CASSPSGRPPEQYF	TGTGCCAGCAGCCCCAGCGGGAGGCCGCCCGAGCAGTACTTC	TRBV6-6	14	TRBJ2-7	few	TRBD2
CASSVGSRGYNEQFF	TGTGCCAGCAGCGTAGGTTCACGAGGCTACAATGAGCAGTTCTTC	TRBV9	15	TRBJ2-1	NA	NA
CAWVATGLAGVREQFF	TGTGCCTGGGTCGCCACGGGACTAGCGGGAGTGCGAGAGCAGTTCTTC	TRBV30	16	TRBJ2-1	NA	TRBD2
CASSQGGQGTQYF	TGTGCCAGCAGCCAAGGGGGACAAGGGACCCAGTACTTC	TRBV4-2	13	TRBJ2-5	once	NA
CASSLRQAFMNTEAFF	TGTGCCAGCAGCTTACGGCAAGCATTCATGAACACTGAAGCTTTCTTT	TRBV7-9	16	TRBJ1-1	NA	NA
CASSADRDEQYF	TGTGCCAGCAGCGCTGACAGGGACGAGCAGTACTTC	TRBV7-2	12	TRBJ2-7	NA	TRBD1
CASSGGAETQYF	TGTGCCAGCAGTGGCGGGGCAGAGACCCAGTACTTC	TRBV2	12	TRBJ2-5	NA	NA
CATSTRDAGYNEQFF	TGTGCCACCAGCACCCGGGACGCCGGCTACAATGAGCAGTTCTTC	TRBV15	15	TRBJ2-1	few	NA
CASSPSAGNYEQYF	TGTGCCAGCTCACCATCGGCAGGGAACTACGAGCAGTACTTC	TRBV18	14	TRBJ2-7	few	NA
CASSVTGNTEAFF	TGTGCCAGCAGCGTGACAGGGAACACTGAAGCTTTCTTT	TRBV9	13	TRBJ1-1	NA	NA
CAWRLSYEQYF	TGTGCCTGGAGACTATCCTACGAGCAGTACTTC	TRBV30	11	TRBJ2-7	NA	NA
CASSYGTSVYNEQFF	TGTGCCAGCAGTTACGGGACTAGCGTTTACAATGAGCAGTTCTTC	TRBV28	15	TRBJ2-1	NA	TRBD2
CASSATIFTDTQYF	TGTGCCAGCAGTGCGACTATCTTCACAGATACGCAGTATTTT	TRBV6-4	14	TRBJ2-3	few	NA
CAWSDTGVRGEKLFF	TGTGCCTGGAGCGATACAGGGGTCAGGGGTGAAAAACTGTTTTTT	TRBV30	15	TRBJ1-4	NA	TRBD1
CASSFIGTQYF	TGCGCCAGCAGCTTCATTGGGACCCAGTACTTC	TRBV5-1	11	TRBJ2-5	NA	NA
CASSLNYEQYF	TGTGCCAGCAGCCTCAACTACGAGCAGTACTTC	TRBV7-2	11	TRBJ2-7	NA	NA
CSVAAGIKDTQYF	TGCAGCGTTGCGGCAGGGATTAAAGATACGCAGTATTTT	TRBV29-1	13	TRBJ2-3	few	NA
CASSQDSDLKTQYF	TGTGCCAGCAGCCAAGACTCCGATCTCAAGACCCAGTACTTC	TRBV7-7	14	TRBJ2-5	NA	NA
CASSGVAGRTGELFF	TGTGCCAGCAGTGGGGTGGCAGGGAGAACCGGGGAGCTGTTTTTT	TRBV9	15	TRBJ2-2	few	NA
CASNSGVYNEQFF	TGTGCCTCAAATAGCGGGGTCTACAATGAGCAGTTCTTC	TRBV30	13	TRBJ2-1	NA	TRBD2
CALATSGRERELFF	TGTGCCCTCGCGACTAGCGGGAGGGAAAGGGAGCTGTTTTTT	TRBV15	14	TRBJ2-2	few	TRBD2
CASSPRLGSLYEQYF	TGTGCCAGCAGCCCGCGGCTTGGGAGCCTCTACGAGCAGTACTTC	TRBV5-6	15	TRBJ2-7	few	NA
CSATSQETQYF	TGCAGTGCTACCAGCCAAGAGACCCAGTACTTC	TRBV20-1	11	TRBJ2-5	NA	NA
CAWSPQNTGELFF	TGTGCCTGGAGTCCCCAGAACACCGGGGAGCTGTTTTTT	TRBV30	13	TRBJ2-2	NA	NA
CASSLVPGTDTQYF	TGCGCCAGCAGCTTAGTTCCGGGGACAGATACGCAGTATTTT	TRBV5-1	14	TRBJ2-3	few	NA
CSAAGYNEQFF	TGCAGTGCTGCAGGTTACAATGAGCAGTTCTTC	TRBV20-1	11	TRBJ2-1	NA	NA
CATSGGQGAWEAFF	TGTGCCACCAGCGGAGGACAGGGGGCATGGGAAGCTTTCTTT	TRBV15	14	TRBJ1-1	NA	TRBD1
CAISGTVNYEQYF	TGTGCCATCAGTGGGACTGTAAACTACGAGCAGTACTTC	TRBV10-3	13	TRBJ2-7	few	NA
CASSPTIVRDTQYF	TGCGCCAGCAGCCCGACCATCGTGAGGGATACGCAGTATTTT	TRBV5-1	14	TRBJ2-3	few	NA
CASSQTERRGYEQYF	TGCGCCAGCAGCCAAACCGAACGGAGGGGGTACGAGCAGTACTTC	TRBV4-3	15	TRBJ2-7	NA	NA
CASSERFRVFSSYNEQFF	TGTGCCAGCAGTGAAAGGTTTCGGGTCTTCAGCTCCTACAATGAGCAGTTCTTC	TRBV6-1	18	TRBJ2-1	few	NA
CSVLLGTKGINEQFF	TGCAGCGTCCTGCTGGGCACTAAGGGGATCAATGAGCAGTTCTTC	TRBV29-1	15	TRBJ2-1	few	NA
CASSKYTGELFF	TGTGCCAGCAGCAAGTATACGGGGGAGCTGTTTTTT	TRBV7-3	12	TRBJ2-2	NA	NA
CASSGLWVYEQYF	TGTGCCAGCAGTGGACTCTGGGTCTACGAGCAGTACTTC	TRBV28	13	TRBJ2-7	NA	NA
CASKQQGSDEQYF	TGTGCCAGCAAACAACAGGGGAGTGACGAGCAGTACTTC	TRBV6-5	13	TRBJ2-7	NA	TRBD1
CATFRGHEQYF	TGTGCCACCTTCCGGGGGCACGAGCAGTACTTC	TRBV27	11	TRBJ2-7	few	NA
CASSFSLTGSADTQYF	TGTGCCAGCAGCTTTTCGCTTACGGGTTCGGCAGATACGCAGTATTTT	TRBV7-2	16	TRBJ2-3	few	NA
CAWMPSGRTSTETQYF	TGTGCCTGGATGCCTAGCGGGAGAACTTCAACAGAGACCCAGTACTTC	TRBV30	16	TRBJ2-5	NA	TRBD2
CAIRDPQRDSTGELFF	TGTGCCATCAGAGATCCCCAACGGGACAGCACCGGGGAGCTGTTTTTT	TRBV10-3	16	TRBJ2-2	few	TRBD1
CASSGVKGPEETQYF	TGTGCCAGCAGTGGGGTTAAGGGACCGGAAGAGACCCAGTACTTC	TRBV25-1	15	TRBJ2-5	NA	NA
CASSLGPTDTQYF	TGTGCCAGCAGCCTGGGACCTACAGATACGCAGTATTTT	TRBV28	13	TRBJ2-3	NA	NA
CASSPTGQETQYF	TGTGCCAGCTCACCTACAGGCCAAGAGACCCAGTACTTC	TRBV18	13	TRBJ2-5	NA	NA
CASSSGQSYEQYF	TGTGCCAGCAGTTCCGGACAGTCCTACGAGCAGTACTTC	TRBV27	13	TRBJ2-7	few	NA
CSGRSGGPETQYF	TGCAGCGGCAGGTCAGGGGGCCCGGAGACCCAGTACTTC	TRBV29-1	13	TRBJ2-5	NA	TRBD1
CASSGTLADPSYNEQFF	TGCGCCAGCAGCGGAACTTTAGCGGATCCGTCCTACAATGAGCAGTTCTTC	TRBV4-3	17	TRBJ2-1	few	NA
CASSATSATSTDTQYF	TGTGCCAGCAGCGCGACTAGCGCAACTAGCACAGATACGCAGTATTTT	TRBV9	16	TRBJ2-3	once	TRBD2
CASRSTGIYGYTF	TGTGCCAGCAGATCGACAGGTATCTATGGCTACACCTTC	TRBV9	13	TRBJ1-2	few	NA
CSVEILNEQFF	TGCAGCGTTGAAATACTCAATGAGCAGTTCTTC	TRBV29-1	11	TRBJ2-1	few	NA
CASSQDFLLGTEAFF	TGTGCCAGCAGCCAAGATTTTCTGTTGGGCACTGAAGCTTTCTTT	TRBV4-2	15	TRBJ1-1	NA	NA
CASSGTTDTQYF	TGTGCCAGCAGCGGAACTACAGATACGCAGTATTTT	TRBV9	12	TRBJ2-3	NA	NA
CASSSPVLKGANVLTF	TGTGCCAGCAGTTCCCCGGTTCTTAAGGGGGCCAACGTCCTGACTTTC	TRBV6-5	16	TRBJ2-6	few	NA
CASSHRFSSYEQYF	TGTGCCAGCAGCCACAGGTTTAGCTCCTACGAGCAGTACTTC	TRBV14	14	TRBJ2-7	NA	NA
CSVGQGHPTYEQYF	TGCAGCGTTGGCCAGGGACACCCAACCTACGAGCAGTACTTC	TRBV29-1	14	TRBJ2-7	NA	NA
CASRGVDYEQYF	TGTGCCAGCCGAGGCGTAGACTACGAGCAGTACTTC	TRBV2	12	TRBJ2-7	few	NA
CASSYISSYEQYF	TGTGCCAGCAGTTACATCAGCTCCTACGAGCAGTACTTC	TRBV27	13	TRBJ2-7	few	NA